This TCR beta chain was profiled in a study of blood T cell repertoires in COVID-19. About the study: Specimens from acute and convalescent COVID-19 originated in the United States, Italy and Spain.

CDR1 SGHRS and CDR2 YFSETQ come from the germline V gene. Losses at the gene ends were 4 bases for V and 5 bases for J; bases not matched to a gene: 5. The CDR3 runs to 16 residues. Per the original data handling: For nucleated cells, counts were estimated from reference gene primer amplification. Profiling relied on immunoSEQ multiplex PCR, and the TCRdb table lists in-frame clones only, not all of them. Clone size and V and J calls were adopted from that table, with D and trimming inferred from the DNA. The top ten hold 11% of the sample, which has 250,000 to 350,000 clones, around nine tenths seen once.

Material for sequencing was peripheral blood. The source is a woman aged 25 to 45 with COVID-19, enrolled during active disease. The V gene is TRBV5-1, the J gene TRBJ2-2; 13 bases fit TRBD2. CDR3 residues: CASSPGTSGITGELFF. The CDR3 DNA sequence: TGCGCCAGCAGCCCCGGGACTAGCGGGATTACCGGGGAGCTGTTTTTT.